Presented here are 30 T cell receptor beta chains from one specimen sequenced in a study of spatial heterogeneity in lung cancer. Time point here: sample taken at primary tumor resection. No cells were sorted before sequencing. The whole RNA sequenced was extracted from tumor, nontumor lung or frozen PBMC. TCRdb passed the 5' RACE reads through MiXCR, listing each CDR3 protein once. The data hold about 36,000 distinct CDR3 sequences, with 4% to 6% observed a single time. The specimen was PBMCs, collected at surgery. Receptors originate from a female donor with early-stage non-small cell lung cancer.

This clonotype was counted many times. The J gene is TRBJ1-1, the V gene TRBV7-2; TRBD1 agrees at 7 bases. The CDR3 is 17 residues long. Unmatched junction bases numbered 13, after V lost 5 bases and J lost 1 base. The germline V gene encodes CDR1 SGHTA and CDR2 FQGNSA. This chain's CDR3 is CASSPDRVQFTNTEAFF. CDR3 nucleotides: TGTGCCAGCAGCCCAGACAGGGTCCAGTTCACGAACACTGAAGCTTTCTTT.

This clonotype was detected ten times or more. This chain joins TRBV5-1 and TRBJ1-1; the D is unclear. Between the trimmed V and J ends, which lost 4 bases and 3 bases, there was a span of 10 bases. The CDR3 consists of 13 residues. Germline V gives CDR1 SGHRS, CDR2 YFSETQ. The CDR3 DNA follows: TGCGCCAGCAGCCCCGCTTGGGACACTGAAGCTTTCTTT. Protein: CASSPAWDTEAFF.

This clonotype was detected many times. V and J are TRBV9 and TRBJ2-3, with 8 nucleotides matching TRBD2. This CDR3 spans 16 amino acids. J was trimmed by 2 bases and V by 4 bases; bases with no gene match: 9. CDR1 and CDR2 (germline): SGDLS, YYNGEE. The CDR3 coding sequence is TGTGCCAGCAGCACAAGGACTAGCCGAAACACAGATACGCAGTATTTT. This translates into CASSTRTSRNTDTQYF.

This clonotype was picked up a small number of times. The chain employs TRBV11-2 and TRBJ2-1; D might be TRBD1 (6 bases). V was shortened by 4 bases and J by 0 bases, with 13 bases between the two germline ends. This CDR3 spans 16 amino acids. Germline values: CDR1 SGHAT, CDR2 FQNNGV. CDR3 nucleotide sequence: TGTGCCAGCAGCTCCTTCCTCAGGGGCTCCTACAATGAGCAGTTCTTC. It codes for CASSSFLRGSYNEQFF.

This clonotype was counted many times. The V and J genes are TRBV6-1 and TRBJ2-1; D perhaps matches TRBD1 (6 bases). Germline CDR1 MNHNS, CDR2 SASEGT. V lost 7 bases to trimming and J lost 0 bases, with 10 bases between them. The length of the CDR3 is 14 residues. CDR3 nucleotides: TGTGCCAGCACTGGGGGCCTCTCCTACAATGAGCAGTTCTTC. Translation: CASTGGLSYNEQFF.

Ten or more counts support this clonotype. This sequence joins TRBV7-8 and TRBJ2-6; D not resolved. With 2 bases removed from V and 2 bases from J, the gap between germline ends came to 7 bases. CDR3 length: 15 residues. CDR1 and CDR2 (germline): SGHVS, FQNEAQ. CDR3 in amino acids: CASSLLPTGANVLTF. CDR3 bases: TGTGCCAGCAGCTTACTCCCAACTGGGGCCAACGTCCTGACTTTC.

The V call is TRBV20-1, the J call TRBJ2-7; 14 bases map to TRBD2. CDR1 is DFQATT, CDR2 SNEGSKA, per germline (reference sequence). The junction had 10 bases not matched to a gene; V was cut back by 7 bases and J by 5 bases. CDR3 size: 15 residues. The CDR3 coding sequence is TGCAGTGTAACCGGGACTAGCGGGAGAGGCGACGAGCAGTACTTC. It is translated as CSVTGTSGRGDEQYF.

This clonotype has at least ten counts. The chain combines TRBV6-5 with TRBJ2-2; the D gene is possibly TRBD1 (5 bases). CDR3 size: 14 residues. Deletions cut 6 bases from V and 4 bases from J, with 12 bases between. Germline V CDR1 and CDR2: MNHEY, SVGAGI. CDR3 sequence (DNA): TGTGCCAGCAGATTAGCAGGGCTCACCGGGGAGCTGTTTTTT. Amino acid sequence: CASRLAGLTGELFF.

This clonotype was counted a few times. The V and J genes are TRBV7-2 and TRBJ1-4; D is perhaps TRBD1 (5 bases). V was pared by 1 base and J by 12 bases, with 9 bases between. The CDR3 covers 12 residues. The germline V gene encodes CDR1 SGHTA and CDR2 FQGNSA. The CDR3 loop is CASSLVMGELFF. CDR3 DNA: TGTGCCAGCAGCTTAGTGATGGGGGAACTGTTTTTT.

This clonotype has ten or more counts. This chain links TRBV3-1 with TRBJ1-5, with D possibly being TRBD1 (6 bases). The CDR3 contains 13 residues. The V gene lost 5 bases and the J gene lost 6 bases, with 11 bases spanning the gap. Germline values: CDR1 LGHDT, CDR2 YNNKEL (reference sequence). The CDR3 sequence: CASSAGVSQPQHF. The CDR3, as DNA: TGTGCCAGCAGCGCAGGGGTGAGTCAGCCCCAGCATTTT.

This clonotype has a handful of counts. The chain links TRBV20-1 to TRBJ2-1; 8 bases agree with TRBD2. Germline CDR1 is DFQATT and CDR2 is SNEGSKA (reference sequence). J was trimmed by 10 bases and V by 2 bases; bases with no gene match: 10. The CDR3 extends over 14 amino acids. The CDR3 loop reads CSARNSGSSWEQFF. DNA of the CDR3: TGCAGTGCTAGAAACAGCGGGAGTTCATGGGAGCAGTTCTTC.

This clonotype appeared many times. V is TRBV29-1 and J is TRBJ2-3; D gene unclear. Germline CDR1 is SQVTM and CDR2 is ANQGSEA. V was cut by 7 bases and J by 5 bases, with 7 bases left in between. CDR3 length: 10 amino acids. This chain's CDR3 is CSALGDTQYF. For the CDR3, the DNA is TGCAGCGCTCTCGGAGATACGCAGTATTTT.

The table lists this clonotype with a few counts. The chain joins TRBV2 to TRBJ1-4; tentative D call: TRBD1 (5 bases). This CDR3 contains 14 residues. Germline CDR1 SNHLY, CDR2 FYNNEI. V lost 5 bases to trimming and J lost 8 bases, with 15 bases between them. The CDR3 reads CASSLRGSNEKLFF. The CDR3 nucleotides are TGTGCCAGCAGTCTGCGGGGCAGCAACGAAAAACTGTTTTTT.

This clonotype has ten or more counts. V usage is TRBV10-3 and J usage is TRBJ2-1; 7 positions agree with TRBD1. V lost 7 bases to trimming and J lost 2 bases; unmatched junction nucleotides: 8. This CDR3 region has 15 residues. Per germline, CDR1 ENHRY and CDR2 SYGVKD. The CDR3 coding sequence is TGTGCCATCACTCCGACAGGGCCCACCTACAATGAGCAGTTCTTC. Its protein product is CAITPTGPTYNEQFF.

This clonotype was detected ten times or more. The CDR3 DNA sequence: TGCGCCAGCAGCCAAGAGAGCATCGTTGGAACTGAAGCTTTCTTT. This codes for CASSQESIVGTEAFF. This rearrangement joins TRBV4-1 to TRBJ1-1; no clear D gene. The CDR3 is 15 amino acids. Trimming stripped 0 bases from V and 5 bases from J, with 13 bases between. Looked up from germline, CDR1 is MGHRA and CDR2 is YSYEKL.

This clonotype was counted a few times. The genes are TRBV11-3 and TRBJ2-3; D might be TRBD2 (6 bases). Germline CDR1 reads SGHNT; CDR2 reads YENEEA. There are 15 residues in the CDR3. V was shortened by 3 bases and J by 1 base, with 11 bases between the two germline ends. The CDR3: CASSFLSGGTDTQYF. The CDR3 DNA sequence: TGTGCCAGCAGCTTTTTGTCGGGGGGCACAGATACGCAGTATTTT. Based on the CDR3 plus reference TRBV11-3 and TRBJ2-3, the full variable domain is EAGVVQSPRYKIIEKKQPVAFWCNPISGHNTLYWYLQNLGQGPELLIRYENEEAVDDSQLPKDRFSAERLKGVDSTLKIQPAELGDSAVYLCASSFLSGGTDTQYFGPGTRLTVL.

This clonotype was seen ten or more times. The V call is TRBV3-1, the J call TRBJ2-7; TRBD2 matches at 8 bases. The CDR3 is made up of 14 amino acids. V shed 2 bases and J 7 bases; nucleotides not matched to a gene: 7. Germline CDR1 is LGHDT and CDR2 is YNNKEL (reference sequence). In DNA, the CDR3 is TGTGCCAGCAGCCAACAAGCGGGAGTGGGTGAGCAGTACTTC. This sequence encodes CASSQQAGVGEQYF.

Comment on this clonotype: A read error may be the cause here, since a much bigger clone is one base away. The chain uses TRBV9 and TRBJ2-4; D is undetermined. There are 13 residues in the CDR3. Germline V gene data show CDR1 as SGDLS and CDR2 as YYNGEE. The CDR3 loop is CASRVGEGDIQYF. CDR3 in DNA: TGTGCCAGCAGAGTAGGAGAAGGAGACATTCAGTACTTC. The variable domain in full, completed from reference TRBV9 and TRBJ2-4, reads DSGVTQTPKHLITATGQRVTLRCSPRSGDLSVYWYQQSLDQGLQFLIQYYNGEERAKGNILERFSAQQFPDLHSELNLSSLELGDSALYFCASRVGEGDIQYFGAGTRLSVL.

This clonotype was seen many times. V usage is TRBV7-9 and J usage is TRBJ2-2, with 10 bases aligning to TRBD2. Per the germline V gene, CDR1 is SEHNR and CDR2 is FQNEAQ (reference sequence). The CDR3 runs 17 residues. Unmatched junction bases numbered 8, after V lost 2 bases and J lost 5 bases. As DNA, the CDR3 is TGTGCCAGCAGCTTACCCGCTAGCGGGAGTGGTACCGGGGAGCTGTTTTTT. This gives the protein CASSLPASGSGTGELFF.

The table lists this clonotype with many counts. DNA for the CDR3: TGCAGTGCACCCTCCGGGAACGCCAATAATTCACCCCTCCACTTT. It translates to CSAPSGNANNSPLHF. This chain joins TRBV20-1 and TRBJ1-6; D ambiguous. CDR3 length equals 15 residues. In germline, CDR1 is DFQATT, CDR2 SNEGSKA (reference sequence). Trimming removed 6 bases from V and 5 bases from J, with 17 bases in between.

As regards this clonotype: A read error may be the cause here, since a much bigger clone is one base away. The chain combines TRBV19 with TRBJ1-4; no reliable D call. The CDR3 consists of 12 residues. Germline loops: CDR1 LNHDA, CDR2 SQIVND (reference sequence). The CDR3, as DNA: TGTGCCAGTAGTATAGAAGCGGCACCTACTGACTTT. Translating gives CASSIEAAPTDF.

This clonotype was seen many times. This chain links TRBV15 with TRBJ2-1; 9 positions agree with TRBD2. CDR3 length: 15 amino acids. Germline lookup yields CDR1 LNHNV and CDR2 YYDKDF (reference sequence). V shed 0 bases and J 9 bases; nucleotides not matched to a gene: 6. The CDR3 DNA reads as TGTGCCACCAGCAGAGAGGCGGGGGGGCAAGGTGAGCAGTTCTTC. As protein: CATSREAGGQGEQFF.

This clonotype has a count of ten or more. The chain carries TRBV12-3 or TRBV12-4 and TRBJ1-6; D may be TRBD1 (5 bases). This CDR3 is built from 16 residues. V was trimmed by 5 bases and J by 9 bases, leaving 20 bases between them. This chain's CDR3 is CASSPSFGGFSSPLHF. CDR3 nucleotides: TGTGCCAGCAGTCCTTCCTTTGGGGGGTTTAGTTCACCCCTCCACTTT.

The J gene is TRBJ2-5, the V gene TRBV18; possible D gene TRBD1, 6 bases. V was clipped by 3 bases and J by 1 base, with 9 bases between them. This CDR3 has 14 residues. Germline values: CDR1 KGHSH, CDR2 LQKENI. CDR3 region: CASSPGHVQETQYF. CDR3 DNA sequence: TGTGCCAGCTCACCGGGACACGTCCAAGAGACCCAGTACTTC.

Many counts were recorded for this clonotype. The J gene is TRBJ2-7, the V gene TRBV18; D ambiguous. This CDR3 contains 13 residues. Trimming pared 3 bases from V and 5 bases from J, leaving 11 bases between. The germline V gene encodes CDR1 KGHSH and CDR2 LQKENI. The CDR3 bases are TGTGCCAGCTCACCTGCTCAATCCAACGAGCAGTACTTC. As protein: CASSPAQSNEQYF.

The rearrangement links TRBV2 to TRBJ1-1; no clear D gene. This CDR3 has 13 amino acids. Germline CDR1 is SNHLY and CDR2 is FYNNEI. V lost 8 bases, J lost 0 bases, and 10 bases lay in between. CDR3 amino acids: CASQEQLNTEAFF. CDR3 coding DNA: TGTGCCAGCCAGGAGCAGTTGAACACTGAAGCTTTCTTT.

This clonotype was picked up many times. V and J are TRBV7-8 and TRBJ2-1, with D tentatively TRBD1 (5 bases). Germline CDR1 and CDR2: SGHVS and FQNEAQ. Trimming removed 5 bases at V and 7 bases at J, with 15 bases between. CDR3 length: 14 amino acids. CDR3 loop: CASSQGAGRNEQFF. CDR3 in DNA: TGTGCCAGCAGCCAAGGGGCAGGTCGGAATGAGCAGTTCTTC.

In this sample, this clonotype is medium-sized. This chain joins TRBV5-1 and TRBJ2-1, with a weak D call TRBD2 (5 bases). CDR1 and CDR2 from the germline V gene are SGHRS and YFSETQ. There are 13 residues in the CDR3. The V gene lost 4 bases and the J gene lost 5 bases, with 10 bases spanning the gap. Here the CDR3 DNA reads TGCGCCAGCAGCCTGCGGGCCGACAATGAGCAGTTCTTC. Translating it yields CASSLRADNEQFF.

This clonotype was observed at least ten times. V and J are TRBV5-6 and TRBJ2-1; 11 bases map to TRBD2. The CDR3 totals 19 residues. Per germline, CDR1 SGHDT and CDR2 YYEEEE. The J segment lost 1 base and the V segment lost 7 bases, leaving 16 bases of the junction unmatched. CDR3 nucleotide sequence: TGTGCCAGCTCGAAGGGACTAGCGGACCGTACCGCTTCCTACAATGAGCAGTTCTTC. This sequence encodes CASSKGLADRTASYNEQFF.

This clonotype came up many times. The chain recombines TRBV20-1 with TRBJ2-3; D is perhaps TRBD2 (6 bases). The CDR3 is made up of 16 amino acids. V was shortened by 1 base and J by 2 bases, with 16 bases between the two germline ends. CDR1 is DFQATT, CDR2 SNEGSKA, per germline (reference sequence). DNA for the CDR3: TGCAGTGCTAGAGCAGGTCTAGGGCGGGACACAGATACGCAGTATTTT. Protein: CSARAGLGRDTDTQYF.